This T cell receptor beta chain is from a study of T cells in Graves' hyperthyroidism and ophthalmopathy. This CDR3 spans 16 amino acids. CDR1 and CDR2 (germline): SEHNR, FQNEAQ (reference sequence). With 5 bases clipped from V and 5 bases from J, the junction kept 10 bases outside the gene matches. Amplified TCR beta CDR3 regions came from RNA transcripts. TCR CDR3 regions were first amplified by RT-PCR with HTBI primers. TCRdb processed the multiplex PCR reads anew with MiXCR; each CDR3 protein has one entry. The data show about 840,000 distinct CDR3 sequences, with roughly 40% seen just once and 7% to 10% held by the top ten.

This TCR came from a man younger than 35 with Graves' hyperthyroidism. V is TRBV7-9 and J is TRBJ2-5, with 11 bases lining up with TRBD2. The specimen was blood. CDR3 nucleotides: TGTGCCAGCAGCCCCCTGACTAGCGGGGCGTCGGAGACCCAGTACTTC. This gives the protein CASSPLTSGASETQYF.